This TCR beta chain was captured by sequencing in a study of blood T cells in healthy people across ages. Study findings and constraints: Unsorted PBMC input precluded a conclusive naive versus antigen-experienced comparison. No one knew whether donors had CMV, which possibly confounded expanded clonotype changes.

Germline CDR1 and CDR2: SQVTM and ANQGSEA. There are 16 residues in the CDR3. Trimming left V 7 bases short and J 8 bases short, with 27 bases between. Points on this clonotype: The antigen is not known.

Primers used in a second PCR of roughly 7 to 12 cycles were a sample-barcoded 5' primer and a J-beta primer mix. The yield of each sample was at least 2.5 million CDR3-containing paired-end reads. TCRdb independently ran MiXCR on the 5' RACE reads; one entry per CDR3 protein. The top ten clones hold 9.4% of a sample with some 760,000 distinct CDR3 sequences, roughly 25% of them seen once. These data were likewise used in another study, on T cells of mothers and their children. That work adds: The effect of thymic selection on TCR recombination output is similar between related and unrelated pairs.

This receptor was taken from a boy between 10 and 17 years old in good health. The chain carries TRBV29-1 and TRBJ2-1, with D hard to call. Sequencing was performed on blood. CDR3 in amino acids: CSALVWGSTRTDEQFF. CDR3 in DNA: TGCAGCGCTTTGGTATGGGGTTCTACCCGAACAGATGAGCAGTTCTTC.